The next 29 T cell receptor beta chains were all read from a single sample in a study of blood T cell repertoires in COVID-19. Sequenced by immunoSEQ multiplex PCR; TCRdb stores in-frame clones only, minus some. The sample yields some 110,000 clones, 82% seen once. Sequencing was performed on peripheral blood. Source of these receptors: a man in his 60s with acute or convalescent COVID-19.

The rearrangement uses TRBV7-2 and TRBJ2-1; D call uncertain. Germline loops: CDR1 SGHTA, CDR2 FQGNSA. This CDR3 region has 12 residues. Trimming took 1 base from V and 7 from J, leaving 5 bases between them. The CDR3 DNA reads as TGTGCCAGCAGCTTAGGCGAGAATGAGCAGTTCTTC. The encoded protein is CASSLGENEQFF.

The chain uses TRBV11-3 and TRBJ2-7; 9 bases map to TRBD1. Germline values: CDR1 SGHNT, CDR2 YENEEA. With V trimmed by 1 base and J by 6 bases, 4 bases remained unmatched. The CDR3 runs to 14 residues. The CDR3 spells CASSLVQGAFEQYF. CDR3 DNA sequence: TGTGCCAGCAGCTTAGTACAGGGGGCCTTCGAGCAGTACTTC.

This clone has only one observation. The rearrangement uses TRBV18 and TRBJ1-5; D remains ambiguous. With 2 bases removed from V and 0 bases from J, the gap between germline ends came to 8 bases. The CDR3 runs 15 residues. CDR1 KGHSH and CDR2 LQKENI come from the germline V gene. The CDR3 sequence is CASSPVHDSNQPQHF. As DNA, the CDR3 is TGTGCCAGCTCACCAGTACACGATAGCAATCAGCCCCAGCATTTT.

The chain carries TRBV10-3 and TRBJ2-7, with 7 positions matching TRBD2. The V gene end was trimmed by 7 bases and the J gene end by 1 base; junction bases not matched to a gene: 4. Germline V gene lookup returns CDR1 ENHRY and CDR2 SYGVKD. The CDR3 loop spans 13 amino acids. This chain's CDR3 is CAIMPSGSYEQYF. The DNA of the CDR3 is TGTGCCATCATGCCTAGCGGTTCCTACGAGCAGTACTTC.

This chain connects TRBV19 to TRBJ2-3; 9 bases align to TRBD2. Germline V gene lookup returns CDR1 LNHDA and CDR2 SQIVND (reference sequence). The CDR3 contains 15 residues. V lost 5 bases, J lost 1 base, and 4 bases stayed unmatched. The CDR3 DNA follows: TGTGCCAGTAGTCAAGTAGCGGGAGGCACAGATACGCAGTATTTT. Amino acid sequence: CASSQVAGGTDTQYF.

The chain recombines TRBV7-8 with TRBJ2-5; 9 bases map to TRBD1. Germline V gene sequence: CDR1 SGHVS, CDR2 FQNEAQ. V lost 5 bases and J lost 4; bases outside the gene matches: 8. The CDR3 sequence is 15 residues long. CDR3 sequence (DNA): TGTGCCAGCAGCCCACAGGGGGCGACGAGAGAGACCCAGTACTTC. This codes for CASSPQGATRETQYF.

This clone has just a few counts. The V gene is TRBV28, the J gene TRBJ2-6; D is perhaps TRBD1 (7 bases). Germline V gene data show CDR1 as MDHEN and CDR2 as SYDVKM. The CDR3 has 17 amino acids. In DNA, the CDR3 is TGTGCGAGCTTAAGGCAGGGGGGAAGCTCTGGGGCCAACGTCCTGACTTTC. Translating gives CASLRQGGSSGANVLTF.

Notes on this clone: This sample includes further DNA sequences coding for the same CDR3. The chain uses TRBV12-3 or TRBV12-4 and TRBJ2-7; 7 bases are shared with TRBD1. This CDR3 has 13 residues. V was pared by 6 bases and J by 4 bases, with 6 bases of the junction left unmatched. CDR3 coding DNA: TGTGCCAGCAGCCCGGGACAGATATACGAGCAGTACTTC. Encoded protein: CASSPGQIYEQYF.

The chain is built from TRBV3-1 (or the pseudogene TRBV3-2) and TRBJ1-5; no clear D. The CDR3 runs to 14 residues. CDR1 is LGHDT, CDR2 YNNKEL, per germline (reference sequence). V dropped 1 base and J dropped 0 bases, with 4 bases sitting between them. CDR3 DNA sequence: TGTGCCAGCAGCCAAGGAGTTAGCAATCAGCCCCAGCATTTT. Its protein is CASSQGVSNQPQHF.

V gene TRBV10-3 combines with J gene TRBJ2-7; TRBD2 matches 10 bases. Germline V gene lookup returns CDR1 ENHRY and CDR2 SYGVKD. J lost 2 bases, V lost 4 bases, and 2 bases had no gene match. This CDR3 contains 14 residues. CDR3 sequence: CAISGTSGTYEQYF. In DNA form, the CDR3 reads TGTGCCATCAGTGGGACTAGCGGAACCTACGAGCAGTACTTC.

In nucleotides, the CDR3 is TGTGCCAGCAGCCCCGACGCCGGGAACACCATATATTTT. It specifies CASSPDAGNTIYF. This sequence joins TRBV7-3 and TRBJ1-3, with D unresolved. Trimming took off 5 bases at V and 7 bases at J, with 12 bases between the two ends. The CDR3 has 13 amino acids. Germline CDR1 and CDR2: SGHTA and FQGTGA.

The V call is TRBV4-3, the J call TRBJ1-5; D remains ambiguous. In germline, CDR1 is LGHNA, CDR2 YSLEER. The V and J ends lost 0 bases and 11 bases respectively, with 11 bases between them. The CDR3 length is 13 residues. CDR3 protein: CASSQEMTGSQHF. The CDR3 nucleotides read TGCGCCAGCAGCCAAGAAATGACGGGGTCCCAGCATTTT.

The chain has TRBV7-3 and TRBJ2-1; 9 bases are shared with TRBD2. CDR1 and CDR2 from the germline V gene are SGHTA and FQGTGA. After removal of 4 bases from V and 2 bases from J, the junction contained 6 bases not matched to a gene. This CDR3 region has 16 residues. The CDR3, as DNA: TGTGCCAGCAGCTCTCTACTAGCGGGCCCCTACAATGAGCAGTTCTTC. It is translated as CASSSLLAGPYNEQFF.

This chain connects TRBV10-3 to TRBJ2-1, with 13 nucleotides matching TRBD2. There are 13 residues in the CDR3. With 11 bases clipped from V and 7 bases from J, the junction kept 5 bases outside the gene matches. CDR1 is ENHRY and CDR2 is SYGVKD in the germline V gene. The CDR3 DNA sequence: TGTGCCTTAGGACTAGCGGGAGCAAATGAGCAGTTCTTC. The encoded protein is CALGLAGANEQFF.

This chain connects TRBV21-1 to TRBJ1-2; no DNA check was done on the table's D call, TRBD1. TRBV21-1 is an annotated pseudogene. CDR3 length: 15 residues. This chain's CDR3 is CASSLRVVARVGYTF. In DNA form, the CDR3 reads TGTGCCAGCAGCCTACGAGTGGTTGCCAGGGTCGGCTACACCTTC.

The chain employs TRBV6-2 or TRBV6-3 and TRBJ2-6; the match to TRBD2 covers 10 bases. The CDR3 is 18 amino acids. V gave up 4 bases and J gave up 2 bases; unmatched junction bases: 8. Looked up from germline, CDR1 is MNHEY and CDR2 is SVGEGT. The DNA of the CDR3 is TGTGCCAGCAGTTTCCTCCCTAGCGGGAGAGCTGGGGCCAACGTCCTGACTTTC. Its translation is CASSFLPSGRAGANVLTF.

CDR3 nucleotides: TGTGCTAGTGGTTTGTCACTAGCGGGAGGTGCCCATGAGCAGTTCTTC. Protein product: CASGLSLAGGAHEQFF. The chain carries TRBV12-5 and TRBJ2-1; 12 bases are shared with TRBD2. From germline, CDR1 is LGHNT and CDR2 FRNRAP. CDR3 length: 16 residues. Trimming cost V 2 bases and J 8 bases; bases outside gene matches: 7.

The rearrangement uses TRBV28 and TRBJ1-1, with TRBD1 identical over 10 bases. V gave up 6 bases and J gave up 5 bases; unmatched junction bases: 6. Germline CDR1 reads MDHEN; CDR2 reads SYDVKM. The CDR3 runs 14 residues. The CDR3: CASRPGGQGTEAFF. The CDR3 DNA sequence: TGTGCCAGCAGGCCCGGGGGACAGGGGACTGAAGCTTTCTTT.

This clone has a single count. The V call is TRBV10-3, the J call TRBJ2-7; TRBD1 might be the D (6 bases). The CDR3 has 11 amino acids. Trimming left V 5 bases short and J 7 bases short, with 9 bases between. From germline, CDR1 is ENHRY and CDR2 SYGVKD. Here the CDR3 reads CAISSQGEQYF. The CDR3 DNA reads as TGTGCCATCAGTTCCCAGGGGGAGCAGTACTTC.

The rearrangement links TRBV7-8 to TRBJ2-1, with 7 bases fitting TRBD1. Looked up from germline, CDR1 is SGHVS and CDR2 is FQNEAQ. The CDR3 is made up of 14 amino acids. Germline trimming cut 2 bases from V and 9 bases from J; bases unmatched to any gene: 7. CDR3 in DNA: TGTGCCAGCAGCTTACACAGGGGTGAGGGTGAGCAGTTCTTC. This encodes CASSLHRGEGEQFF.

The genes are TRBV7-9 and TRBJ1-3, with 7 bases identical to TRBD1. The V and J ends lost 5 bases and 1 base, in that order; junction bases with no gene match: 11. This CDR3 region has 17 residues. Germline loops: CDR1 SEHNR, CDR2 FQNEAQ (reference sequence). The CDR3 region has the DNA TGTGCCAGCAGCCCCGCGACAGGGAGTTTGTCTGGAAACACCATATATTTT. Protein product: CASSPATGSLSGNTIYF.

This clone was found a few times. V and J are TRBV19 and TRBJ1-5, with D tentatively TRBD1 (6 bases). The germline CDR1 and CDR2 sequences are LNHDA and SQIVND (reference sequence). V shed 1 base and J shed 4 bases, with 8 bases lying between them. CDR3 length: 14 amino acids. The CDR3 nucleotides are TGTGCCAGTAGTATAGCGGGGACAAATCAGCCCCAGCATTTT. Translating it yields CASSIAGTNQPQHF. Based on the CDR3 plus reference TRBV19 and TRBJ1-5, the full variable domain is DGGITQSPKYLFRKEGQNVTLSCEQNLNHDAMYWYRQDPGQGLRLIYYSQIVNDFQKGDIAEGYSVSREKKESFPLTVTSAQKNPTAFYLCASSIAGTNQPQHFGDGTRLSIL.

The rearrangement uses TRBV6-5 and TRBJ1-1, with D possibly being TRBD1 (5 bases). V lost 5 bases and J lost 2, with 12 bases in between. The CDR3 sequence is 14 residues long. Germline V gene sequence: CDR1 MNHEY, CDR2 SVGAGI. The CDR3 DNA sequence: TGTGCCAGCAGTCCTCGGACATATAACACTGAAGCTTTCTTT. This sequence encodes CASSPRTYNTEAFF.

The rearrangement joins TRBV7-2 to TRBJ2-7; the D gene is possibly TRBD1 (5 bases). V lost 5 bases, J lost 0 bases, and 17 bases lay in between. CDR1 SGHTA and CDR2 FQGNSA come from the germline V gene. This CDR3 region has 16 residues. The CDR3 coding sequence is TGTGCCAGCAGCGCAAAAGCCCGACAGCTCTCCTACGAGCAGTACTTC. Its protein is CASSAKARQLSYEQYF.

This chain joins TRBV29-1 and TRBJ2-3; 8 positions match TRBD2. Per germline, CDR1 SQVTM and CDR2 ANQGSEA. There are 12 residues in the CDR3. V shed 5 bases, J shed 6 bases, and the junction held 4 bases outside the gene matches. CDR3 bases: TGCAGCGTTACCAGCGGGAGTGATACGCAGTATTTT. It specifies CSVTSGSDTQYF.

J is TRBJ1-5 and V is TRBV6-2 or TRBV6-3, with 8 nucleotides matching TRBD1. Germline loops: CDR1 MNHEY, CDR2 SVGEGT. The V segment lost 5 bases and the J segment 6 bases; nucleotides outside the gene matches: 9. This CDR3 contains 15 residues. CDR3: CASSHVDRGFQPQHF. CDR3 bases: TGTGCCAGCAGTCACGTTGACAGGGGTTTTCAGCCCCAGCATTTT.

This clone was picked up a small number of times. This sequence joins TRBV5-1 and TRBJ2-2; 8 bases line up with TRBD1. The V and J ends lost 5 bases and 1 base, in that order; junction bases with no gene match: 4. In germline, CDR1 is SGHRS, CDR2 YFSETQ. CDR3 size: 15 residues. The CDR3 nucleotides are TGCGCCAGCAGTCAAGACAGGGGGAACACCGGGGAGCTGTTTTTT. Its translation: CASSQDRGNTGELFF. The whole variable domain, remainder taken from reference TRBV5-1 and TRBJ2-2, is KAGVTQTPRYLIKTRGQQVTLSCSPISGHRSVSWYQQTPGQGLQFLFEYFSETQRNKGNFPGRFSGRQFSNSRSEMNVSTLELGDSALYLCASSQDRGNTGELFFGEGSRLTVL.

V is TRBV5-8 and J is TRBJ2-5; 8 nucleotides line up with TRBD1. CDR3 length equals 13 residues. In germline, CDR1 is SGHTS, CDR2 YDEGEE. V was pared by 4 bases and J by 5 bases, with 4 bases of the junction left unmatched. The chain's CDR3 is CASSQDRAETQYF. The CDR3 region has the DNA TGTGCCAGCAGCCAGGACAGGGCCGAGACCCAGTACTTC. Full variable domain (missing parts from reference TRBV5-8 and TRBJ2-5): EAGVTQSPTHLIKTRGQQATLRCSPISGHTSVYWYQQALGLGLQFLLWYDEGEERNRGNFPPRFSGRQFPNYSSELNVNALELEDSALYLCASSQDRAETQYFGPGTRLLVL.

The V gene is TRBV5-4, the J gene TRBJ2-7, with 7 bases matching TRBD2. J gave up 2 bases and V 0 bases, and 8 bases lay outside the gene matches. CDR1 and CDR2 from the germline V gene are SGHNT and YYREEE (reference sequence). The CDR3 consists of 16 residues. DNA for the CDR3: TGTGCCAGCAGCTTGGGGGGCGGAGCGGGGACCTACGAGCAGTACTTC. Translating gives CASSLGGGAGTYEQYF.